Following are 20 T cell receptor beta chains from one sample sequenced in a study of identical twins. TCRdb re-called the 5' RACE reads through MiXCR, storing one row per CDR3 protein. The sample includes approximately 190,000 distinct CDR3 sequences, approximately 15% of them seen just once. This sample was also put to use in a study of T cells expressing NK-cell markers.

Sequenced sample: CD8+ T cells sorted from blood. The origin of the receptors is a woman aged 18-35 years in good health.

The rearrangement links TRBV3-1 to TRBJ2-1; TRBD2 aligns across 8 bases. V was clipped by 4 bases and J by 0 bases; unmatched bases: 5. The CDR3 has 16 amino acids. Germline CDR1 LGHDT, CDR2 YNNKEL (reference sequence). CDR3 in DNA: TGTGCCAGCAGCCCCGGACTAGCTCTCTCCTACAATGAGCAGTTCTTC. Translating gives CASSPGLALSYNEQFF.

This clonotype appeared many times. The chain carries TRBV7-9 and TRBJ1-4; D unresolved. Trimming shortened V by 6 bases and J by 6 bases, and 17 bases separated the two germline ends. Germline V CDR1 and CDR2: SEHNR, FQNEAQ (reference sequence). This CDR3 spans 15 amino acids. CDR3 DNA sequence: TGTGCCAGCAGTTCCTGGAATAGGGAGGATGAAAAACTGTTTTTT. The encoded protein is CASSSWNREDEKLFF.

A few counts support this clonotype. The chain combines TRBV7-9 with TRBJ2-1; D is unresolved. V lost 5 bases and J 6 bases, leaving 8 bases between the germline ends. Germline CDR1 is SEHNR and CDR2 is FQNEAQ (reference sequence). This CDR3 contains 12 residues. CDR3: CASSDDGNEQFF. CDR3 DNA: TGTGCCAGCAGCGACGACGGCAATGAGCAGTTCTTC.

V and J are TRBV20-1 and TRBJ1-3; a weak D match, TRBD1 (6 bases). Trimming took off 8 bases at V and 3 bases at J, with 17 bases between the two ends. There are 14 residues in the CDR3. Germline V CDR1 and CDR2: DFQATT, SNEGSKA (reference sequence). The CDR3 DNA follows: TGCAGTTCTAAGGGGGGAATCTATGGAAACACCATATATTTT. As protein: CSSKGGIYGNTIYF.

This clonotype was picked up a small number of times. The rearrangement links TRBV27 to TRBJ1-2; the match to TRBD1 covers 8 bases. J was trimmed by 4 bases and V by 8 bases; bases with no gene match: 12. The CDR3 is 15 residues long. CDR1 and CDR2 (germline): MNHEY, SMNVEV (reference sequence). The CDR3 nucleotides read TGTGCCAGCGGGGGGCAGGGGGCAAACACCTATGGCTACACCTTC. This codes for CASGGQGANTYGYTF.

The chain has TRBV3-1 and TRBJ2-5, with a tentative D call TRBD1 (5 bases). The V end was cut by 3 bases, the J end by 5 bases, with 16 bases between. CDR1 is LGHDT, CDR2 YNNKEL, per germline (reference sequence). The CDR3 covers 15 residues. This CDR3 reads CASSQKGLMVETQYF. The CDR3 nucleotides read TGTGCCAGCAGCCAGAAGGGGTTGATGGTGGAGACCCAGTACTTC.

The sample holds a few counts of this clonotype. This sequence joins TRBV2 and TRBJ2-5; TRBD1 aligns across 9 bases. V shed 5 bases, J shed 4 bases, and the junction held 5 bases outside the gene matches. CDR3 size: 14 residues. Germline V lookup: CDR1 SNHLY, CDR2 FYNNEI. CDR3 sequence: CASSLGQGRETQYF. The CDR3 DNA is TGTGCCAGCAGTCTTGGACAGGGGCGAGAGACCCAGTACTTC.

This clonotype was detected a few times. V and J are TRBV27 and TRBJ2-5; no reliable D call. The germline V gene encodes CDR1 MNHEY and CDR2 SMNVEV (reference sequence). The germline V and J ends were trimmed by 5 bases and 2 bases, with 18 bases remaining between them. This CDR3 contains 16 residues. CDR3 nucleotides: TGTGCCAGCAGTCGGCAGGCAGGTGGGGTTCAAGAGACCCAGTACTTC. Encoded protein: CASSRQAGGVQETQYF.

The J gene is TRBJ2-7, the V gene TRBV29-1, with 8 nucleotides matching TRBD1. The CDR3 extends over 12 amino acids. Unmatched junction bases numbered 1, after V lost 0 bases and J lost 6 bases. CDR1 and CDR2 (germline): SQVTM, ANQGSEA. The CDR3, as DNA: TGCAGCGTTGAAGAGGACAGGGTCGAGCAGTACTTC. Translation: CSVEEDRVEQYF.

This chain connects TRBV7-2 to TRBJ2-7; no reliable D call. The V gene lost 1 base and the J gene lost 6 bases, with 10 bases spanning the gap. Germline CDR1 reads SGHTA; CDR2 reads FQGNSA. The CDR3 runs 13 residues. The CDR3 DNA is TGTGCCAGCAGCTTAGTGACGGCAGGCGAGCAGTACTTC. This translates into CASSLVTAGEQYF.

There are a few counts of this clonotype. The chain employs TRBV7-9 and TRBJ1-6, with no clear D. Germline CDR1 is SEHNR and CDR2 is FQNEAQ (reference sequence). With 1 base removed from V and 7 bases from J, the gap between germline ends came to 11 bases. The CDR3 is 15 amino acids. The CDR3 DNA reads TGTGCCAGCAGCTTAGTTCGGGAGGCCAATTCACCCCTCCACTTT. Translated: CASSLVREANSPLHF.

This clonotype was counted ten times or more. The CDR3 region is CASSEYNEQFF. The DNA of the CDR3 is TGCGCCAGCAGTGAGTACAATGAGCAGTTCTTC. The V and J genes are TRBV5-1 and TRBJ2-1; D is ambiguous. The V gene's germline CDR1 is SGHRS and CDR2 YFSETQ. CDR3 length equals 11 residues. The V end lost 5 bases, the J end lost 4 bases, and 4 bases lay between the germline ends. Looking up the rest from reference TRBV5-1 and TRBJ2-1 gives the full variable domain: KAGVTQTPRYLIKTRGQQVTLSCSPISGHRSVSWYQQTPGQGLQFLFEYFSETQRNKGNFPGRFSGRQFSNSRSEMNVSTLELGDSALYLCASSEYNEQFFGPGTRLTVL.

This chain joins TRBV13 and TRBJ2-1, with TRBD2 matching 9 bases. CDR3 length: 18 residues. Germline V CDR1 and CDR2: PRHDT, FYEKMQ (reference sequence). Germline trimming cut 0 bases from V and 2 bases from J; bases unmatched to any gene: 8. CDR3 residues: CASSLGPRLAAAYNEQFF. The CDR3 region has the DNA TGTGCCAGCAGCTTAGGCCCCCGACTAGCGGCAGCCTACAATGAGCAGTTCTTC.

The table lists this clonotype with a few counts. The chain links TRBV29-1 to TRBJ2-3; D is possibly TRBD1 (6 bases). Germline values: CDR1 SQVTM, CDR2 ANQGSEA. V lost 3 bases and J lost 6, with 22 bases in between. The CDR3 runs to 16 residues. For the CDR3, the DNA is TGCAGCGTTGATGCCCGTGGGACACCTGATCGGGATACGCAGTATTTT. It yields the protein CSVDARGTPDRDTQYF.

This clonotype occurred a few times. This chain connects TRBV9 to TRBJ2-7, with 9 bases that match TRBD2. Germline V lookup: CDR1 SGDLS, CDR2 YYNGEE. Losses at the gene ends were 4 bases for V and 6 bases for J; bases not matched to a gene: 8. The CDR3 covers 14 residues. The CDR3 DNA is TGTGCCAGCAGCCCCGGGACTAGCCCGGGCGAGCAGTACTTC. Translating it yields CASSPGTSPGEQYF. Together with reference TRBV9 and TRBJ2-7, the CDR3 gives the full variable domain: DSGVTQTPKHLITATGQRVTLRCSPRSGDLSVYWYQQSLDQGLQFLIQYYNGEERAKGNILERFSAQQFPDLHSELNLSSLELGDSALYFCASSPGTSPGEQYFGPGTRLTVT.

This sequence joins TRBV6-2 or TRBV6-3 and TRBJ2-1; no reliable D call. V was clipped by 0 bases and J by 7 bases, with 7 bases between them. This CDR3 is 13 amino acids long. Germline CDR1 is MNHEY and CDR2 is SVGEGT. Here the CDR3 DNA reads TGTGCCAGCAGTTACTCAGCATTTAATGAGCAGTTCTTC. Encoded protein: CASSYSAFNEQFF.

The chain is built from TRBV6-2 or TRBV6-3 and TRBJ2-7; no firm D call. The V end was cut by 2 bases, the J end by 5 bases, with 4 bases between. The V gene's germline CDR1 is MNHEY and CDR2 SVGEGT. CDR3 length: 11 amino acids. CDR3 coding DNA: TGTGCCAGCAGTTACAGGAACGAGCAGTACTTC. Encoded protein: CASSYRNEQYF.

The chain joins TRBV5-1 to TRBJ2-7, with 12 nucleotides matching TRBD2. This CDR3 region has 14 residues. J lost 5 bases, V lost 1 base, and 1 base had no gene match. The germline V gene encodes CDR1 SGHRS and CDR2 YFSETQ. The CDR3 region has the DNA TGCGCCAGCAGCTTGACTAGCGGGAGGAACGAGCAGTACTTC. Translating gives CASSLTSGRNEQYF.

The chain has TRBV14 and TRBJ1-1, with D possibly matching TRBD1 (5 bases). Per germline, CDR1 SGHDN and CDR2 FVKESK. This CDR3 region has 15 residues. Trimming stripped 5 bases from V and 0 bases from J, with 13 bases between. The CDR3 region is CASSAGTQMNTEAFF. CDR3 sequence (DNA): TGTGCCAGCAGCGCGGGGACGCAAATGAACACTGAAGCTTTCTTT.

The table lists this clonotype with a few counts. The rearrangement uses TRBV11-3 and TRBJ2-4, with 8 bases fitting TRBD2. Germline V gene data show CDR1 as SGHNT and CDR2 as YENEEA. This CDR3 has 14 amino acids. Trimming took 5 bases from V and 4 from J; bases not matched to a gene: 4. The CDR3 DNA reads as TGTGCCAGCAGCAGCACTAGCGGTAAAAACATTCAGTACTTC. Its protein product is CASSSTSGKNIQYF.